The 27 T cell receptor beta chains below all came from one sample that was sequenced in a study of blood T cell repertoires in COVID-19. Sequencing used immunoSEQ multiplex PCR; TCRdb keeps in-frame clones, though not all of them. The sample lists 250,000 to 300,000 clones, 86% seen once, with about 3.6% in the top ten. The sequencing sample was made of peripheral blood. The receptors here all came from a man between 18 and 29 years old with active or convalescent COVID-19.

This chain uses TRBV2 with TRBJ1-6, with D maybe TRBD1 (6 bases). CDR3 length: 15 amino acids. Trimming left V 6 bases short and J 8 bases short, with 17 bases between. Looked up from germline, CDR1 is SNHLY and CDR2 is FYNNEI. Written as DNA, the CDR3 is TGTGCCAGCAGCACCGACAGGCTTTCTTATTCACCCCTCCACTTT. It codes for CASSTDRLSYSPLHF.

J is TRBJ2-7 and V is TRBV11-2; 8 bases match TRBD2. The germline V gene encodes CDR1 SGHAT and CDR2 FQNNGV. The CDR3 has 16 residues. The V and J ends lost 5 bases and 4 bases, in that order; junction bases with no gene match: 13. CDR3 sequence (DNA): TGTGCCAGCAGCCCCATTCGTTGGCGGGAGGAGTACGAGCAGTACTTC. This codes for CASSPIRWREEYEQYF.

The chain carries TRBV28 and TRBJ2-2; a weak D match, TRBD2 (6 bases). Germline V gives CDR1 MDHEN, CDR2 SYDVKM. The CDR3 spans 13 residues. V shed 11 bases and J shed 0 bases, with 10 bases lying between them. The CDR3 region has the DNA TGTGCCGCGCGGGAACCGAACACCGGGGAGCTGTTTTTT. It is translated as CAAREPNTGELFF.

This chain uses TRBV4-1 with TRBJ2-2; tentatively, D is TRBD2 (6 bases). In germline, CDR1 is MGHRA, CDR2 YSYEKL. Trimming removed 3 bases at V and 0 bases at J, with 14 bases between. The CDR3 length is 17 residues. CDR3 DNA sequence: TGCGCCAGCAGCCATTTTGCTAAGCGGGCGAACACCGGGGAGCTGTTTTTT. Protein sequence: CASSHFAKRANTGELFF.

The gene calls are TRBV19 and TRBJ1-5; no reliable D call. The CDR3 runs to 15 residues. V lost 4 bases, J lost 3 bases, and 13 bases lay in between. Germline CDR1 and CDR2: LNHDA and SQIVND (reference sequence). The CDR3 sequence: CASSTLAENNQPQHF. The CDR3 DNA is TGTGCCAGTAGTACCCTCGCGGAGAACAATCAGCCCCAGCATTTT.

J is TRBJ2-3 and V is TRBV11-2; unclear D gene. Germline CDR1 reads SGHAT; CDR2 reads FQNNGV. The CDR3 has 16 residues. V was pared by 5 bases and J by 2 bases, with 17 bases between. DNA for the CDR3: TGTGCCAGCAGCCCGAGACCCAGGTCCCCCACAGATACGCAGTATTTT. Its translation: CASSPRPRSPTDTQYF.

J is TRBJ1-5 and V is TRBV28, with 9 bases that match TRBD1. V trimming: 1 base; J trimming: 1 base; junction bases outside the gene matches: 5. The CDR3 is 17 amino acids. Germline lookup yields CDR1 MDHEN and CDR2 SYDVKM. CDR3 nucleotides: TGTGCCAGCAGTTTATACAGGGGGCAAGAAAGCAATCAGCCCCAGCATTTT. Translating it yields CASSLYRGQESNQPQHF.

This sequence joins TRBV11-2 and TRBJ1-2, with 7 bases lining up with TRBD1. This CDR3 is 13 amino acids long. Losses at the gene ends were 3 bases for V and 3 bases for J; bases not matched to a gene: 1. CDR1 and CDR2 from the germline V gene are SGHAT and FQNNGV. In DNA form, the CDR3 reads TGTGCCAGCAGCTTTGGACAGGACTATGGCTACACCTTC. Translation: CASSFGQDYGYTF.

A single count supports this clone. The chain uses TRBV6-5 and TRBJ2-3; D perhaps matches TRBD2 (6 bases). From germline, CDR1 is MNHEY and CDR2 SVGAGI. The CDR3 totals 14 residues. V was shortened by 6 bases and J by 6 bases, with 16 bases between the two germline ends. DNA of the CDR3: TGTGCCAGCAGAAACGCGGGGCCGGGGGATACGCAGTATTTT. Its protein is CASRNAGPGDTQYF.

The rearrangement links TRBV3-1 (or the pseudogene TRBV3-2) to TRBJ1-1; 8 bases align to TRBD1. The V segment lost 5 bases and the J segment 7 bases; nucleotides outside the gene matches: 6. The CDR3 covers 13 residues. CDR1 and CDR2 (germline): LGHDT, YNNKEL (reference sequence). This CDR3 is CASSVAGGSEAFF. As DNA, the CDR3 is TGTGCCAGCAGCGTGGCAGGGGGCAGTGAAGCTTTCTTT.

The chain combines TRBV9 with TRBJ2-1; TRBD1 matches at 8 bases. CDR3 size: 15 residues. Unmatched junction bases numbered 9, after V lost 4 bases and J lost 6 bases. Germline V gives CDR1 SGDLS, CDR2 YYNGEE. CDR3 loop: CASSYSGTGGNEQFF. The CDR3 DNA reads as TGTGCCAGCAGCTATTCAGGTACAGGGGGCAATGAGCAGTTCTTC.

The chain recombines TRBV3-1 (or the pseudogene TRBV3-2) with TRBJ2-5; D may be TRBD2 (5 bases). Trimming left V 0 bases short and J 5 bases short, with 10 bases between. The CDR3 has 14 amino acids. Germline CDR1 reads LGHDT; CDR2 reads YNNKEL (reference sequence). CDR3 in DNA: TGTGCCAGCAGCCAAGAACCTAGAGGGGAGACCCAGTACTTC. Its translation is CASSQEPRGETQYF.

This clone was observed a few times. The chain recombines TRBV7-9 with TRBJ2-7; D remains unclear. Germline V gene data show CDR1 as SEHNR and CDR2 as FQNEAQ (reference sequence). Trimming removed 1 base from V and 0 bases from J, with 10 bases in between. This CDR3 is 15 amino acids long. CDR3 region: CASSLGSGSSYEQYF. The CDR3 coding sequence is TGTGCCAGCAGCTTAGGGTCGGGTAGCTCCTACGAGCAGTACTTC.

The rearrangement uses TRBV28 and TRBJ2-2, with D uncertain. The CDR3 spans 15 residues. V dropped 2 bases and J dropped 2 bases, with 9 bases sitting between them. Per the germline V gene, CDR1 is MDHEN and CDR2 is SYDVKM. CDR3 loop: CASSLTSDNTGELFF. CDR3 nucleotides: TGTGCCAGCAGTTTAACCAGCGATAACACCGGGGAGCTGTTTTTT.

The chain recombines TRBV10-3 with TRBJ2-7, with D perhaps matching TRBD1 (6 bases). The CDR3 is 15 residues long. The germline CDR1 and CDR2 sequences are ENHRY and SYGVKD. The V gene lost 0 bases and the J gene lost 1 base, with 10 bases spanning the gap. CDR3 in amino acids: CAISESGTNSYEQYF. The CDR3 nucleotides are TGTGCCATCAGTGAGTCGGGGACAAATTCCTACGAGCAGTACTTC.

V is TRBV6-2 or TRBV6-3 and J is TRBJ2-1, with TRBD2 as a possible D gene (5 bases). V lost 3 bases, J lost 6 bases, and 9 bases lay in between. This CDR3 has 13 residues. CDR1 is MNHEY and CDR2 is SVGEGT in the germline V gene. In nucleotides, the CDR3 is TGTGCCAGCAGTTATCTAGCCCTCAATGAGCAGTTCTTC. Translation: CASSYLALNEQFF.

The chain links TRBV11-2 to TRBJ2-7, with 8 bases aligning to TRBD1. V trimming: 5 bases; J trimming: 6 bases; junction bases outside the gene matches: 6. The germline V gene has CDR1 SGHAT and CDR2 FQNNGV. This CDR3 has 13 residues. CDR3 sequence (DNA): TGTGCCAGCAGCATGGGACAGGCCCTCGAGCAGTACTTC. This sequence encodes CASSMGQALEQYF.

CDR3 region: CASSPPRTGELFF. The CDR3 DNA is TGTGCCAGCAGCCCCCCTCGGACCGGGGAGCTGTTTTTT. The chain links TRBV7-2 to TRBJ2-2; D unresolved. The germline gives CDR1 SGHTA, CDR2 FQGNSA. The CDR3 contains 13 residues. Between the trimmed V and J ends, which lost 5 bases and 5 bases, there was a span of 9 bases.

The CDR3 protein is CASRNRALGSYEQYF. The CDR3 DNA reads TGTGCCAGCAGAAACAGGGCCTTGGGCTCCTACGAGCAGTACTTC. The chain couples TRBV6-5 to TRBJ2-7, with D possibly matching TRBD1 (6 bases). The CDR3 has 15 amino acids. V was pared by 6 bases and J by 0 bases, with 15 bases between. Germline assignment: CDR1 MNHEY and CDR2 SVGAGI.

This clone has a single count. The V and J genes are TRBV6-2 or TRBV6-3 and TRBJ2-3; D is possibly TRBD1 (5 bases). V was pared by 4 bases and J by 2 bases, with 13 bases between. CDR1 is MNHEY, CDR2 SVGEGT, per germline. The CDR3 is 15 amino acids. The CDR3 sequence is CASSSISDTTDTQYF. The CDR3 nucleotides are TGTGCCAGCAGTTCAATTTCGGACACCACAGATACGCAGTATTTT.

Here the CDR3 reads CASSWEAYGYTF. DNA of the CDR3: TGTGCCAGCAGTTGGGAGGCCTATGGCTACACCTTC. The V gene is TRBV6-2 or TRBV6-3, the J gene TRBJ1-2; D gene unclear. CDR3 length: 12 amino acids. The ends were cut back, 4 bases at V and 4 bases at J, with 7 bases in the middle. The V gene's germline CDR1 is MNHEY and CDR2 SVGEGT.

J is TRBJ2-7 and V is TRBV2; the match to TRBD2 covers 14 bases. This CDR3 spans 15 amino acids. From germline, CDR1 is SNHLY and CDR2 FYNNEI. Trimming at V came to 10 bases and at J to 7 bases, leaving 12 bases not matched to a gene. The CDR3 DNA is TGTGCCATCAAGACTAGCGGGGGGGCCGATGGGGAGCAGTACTTC. It yields the protein CAIKTSGGADGEQYF. Supplemented by reference TRBV2 and TRBJ2-7, the full variable domain reads EPEVTQTPSHQVTQMGQEVILRCVPISNHLYFYWYRQILGQKVEFLVSFYNNEISEKSEIFDDQFSVERPDGSNFTLKIRSTKLEDSAMYFCAIKTSGGADGEQYFGPGTRLTVT.

The chain uses TRBV27 and TRBJ1-4; D is unclear. Per the germline V gene, CDR1 is MNHEY and CDR2 is SMNVEV (reference sequence). The CDR3 is made up of 12 amino acids. The V end lost 5 bases, the J end lost 10 bases, and 11 bases lay between the germline ends. The CDR3 spells CASSHPPGKLFF. In DNA form, the CDR3 reads TGTGCCAGCAGTCATCCCCCCGGAAAACTGTTTTTT.

The J gene is TRBJ2-2, the V gene TRBV28; the match to TRBD1 covers 11 bases. The CDR3 extends over 17 amino acids. The V segment lost 4 bases and the J segment 7 bases; nucleotides outside the gene matches: 11. Germline lookup yields CDR1 MDHEN and CDR2 SYDVKM. The CDR3 coding sequence is TGTGCCAGCAGTTCGGCCCTTGGACAGGGGGCGATCGGGGAGCTGTTTTTT. It yields the protein CASSSALGQGAIGELFF. Based on the CDR3 plus reference TRBV28 and TRBJ2-2, the full variable domain is DVKVTQSSRYLVKRTGEKVFLECVQDMDHENMFWYRQDPGLGLRLIYFSYDVKMKEKGDIPEGYSVSREKKERFSLILESASTNQTSMYLCASSSALGQGAIGELFFGEGSRLTVL.

The genes are TRBV28 and TRBJ2-7, with TRBD2 matching over 7 bases. Trimming took 2 bases from V and 1 from J; bases not matched to a gene: 5. The V gene's germline CDR1 is MDHEN and CDR2 SYDVKM. The CDR3 sequence is 15 residues long. The CDR3 coding sequence is TGTGCCAGCAGTTTAAGAACAGCGGGGTCCTACGAGCAGTACTTC. Amino acid sequence: CASSLRTAGSYEQYF.

The chain links TRBV6-5 to TRBJ2-1, with 10 bases aligning to TRBD2. Trimming took 6 bases from V and 4 from J; bases not matched to a gene: 6. The CDR3 length is 15 residues. CDR1 and CDR2 (germline): MNHEY, SVGAGI. In DNA form, the CDR3 reads TGTGCCAGCAGCCAACTAGCGGGGCCGTACAATGAGCAGTTCTTC. It is translated as CASSQLAGPYNEQFF.

The CDR3 DNA is TGCGCCAGCGCCCGTAGTTTCGGGGGGCACTACGAGCAGTACTTC. It specifies CASARSFGGHYEQYF. J is TRBJ2-7 and V is TRBV5-1; maybe TRBD2 (7 bases). Germline CDR1 and CDR2: SGHRS and YFSETQ. CDR3 length: 15 residues. The V gene lost 7 bases and the J gene lost 3 bases, with 20 bases spanning the gap.